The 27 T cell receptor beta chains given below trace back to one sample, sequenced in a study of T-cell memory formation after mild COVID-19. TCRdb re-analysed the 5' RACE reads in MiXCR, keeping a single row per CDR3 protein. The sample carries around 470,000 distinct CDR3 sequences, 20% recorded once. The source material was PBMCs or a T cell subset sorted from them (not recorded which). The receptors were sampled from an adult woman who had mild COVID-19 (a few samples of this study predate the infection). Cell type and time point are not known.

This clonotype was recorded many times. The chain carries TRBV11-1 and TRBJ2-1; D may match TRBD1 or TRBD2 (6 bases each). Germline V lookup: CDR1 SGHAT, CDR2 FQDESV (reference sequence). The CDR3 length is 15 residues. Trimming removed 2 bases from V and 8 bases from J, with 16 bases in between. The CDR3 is CASSLRGVRKDEQFF. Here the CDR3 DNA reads TGTGCCAGCAGCTTAAGGGGGGTGAGGAAGGATGAGCAGTTCTTC.

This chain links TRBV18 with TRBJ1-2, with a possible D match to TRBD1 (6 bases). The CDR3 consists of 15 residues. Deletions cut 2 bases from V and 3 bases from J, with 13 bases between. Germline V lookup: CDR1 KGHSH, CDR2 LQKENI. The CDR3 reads CASSPSGGAYYGYTF. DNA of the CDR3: TGTGCCAGCTCACCATCCGGGGGCGCTTACTATGGCTACACCTTC.

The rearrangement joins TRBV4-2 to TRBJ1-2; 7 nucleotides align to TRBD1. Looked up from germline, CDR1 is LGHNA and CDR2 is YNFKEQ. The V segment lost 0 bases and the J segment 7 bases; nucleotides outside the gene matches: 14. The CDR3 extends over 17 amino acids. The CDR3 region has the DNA TGTGCCAGCAGCCAAGACCCAAGCAGGGGGGCGGCGCGTGGCTACACCTTC. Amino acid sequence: CASSQDPSRGAARGYTF.

The CDR3 coding sequence is TGTGCCAGCAGCTTAGCGTTGGGACTAGCGGGGTACAATGAGCAGTTCTTC. It translates to CASSLALGLAGYNEQFF. The chain links TRBV7-6 to TRBJ2-1, with TRBD2 identical over 13 bases. This CDR3 is built from 17 residues. The germline V gene has CDR1 SGHVS and CDR2 FNYEAQ. J was trimmed by 4 bases and V by 0 bases; bases with no gene match: 3.

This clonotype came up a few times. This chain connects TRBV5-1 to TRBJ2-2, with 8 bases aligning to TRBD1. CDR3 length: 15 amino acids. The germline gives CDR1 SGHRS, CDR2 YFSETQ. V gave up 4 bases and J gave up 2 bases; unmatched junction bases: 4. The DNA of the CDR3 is TGCGCCAGCAGCATAGACAGGGGAAACACCGGGGAGCTGTTTTTT. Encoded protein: CASSIDRGNTGELFF.

This chain's CDR3 is CASSPNHSQETQYF. CDR3 sequence (DNA): TGTGCCAGCAGTCCTAACCATTCCCAAGAGACCCAGTACTTC. The chain links TRBV6-2 or TRBV6-3 to TRBJ2-5; D call uncertain. Between the trimmed V and J ends, which lost 5 bases and 1 base, there was a span of 11 bases. Germline CDR1 is MNHEY and CDR2 is SVGEGT. CDR3 length: 14 residues.

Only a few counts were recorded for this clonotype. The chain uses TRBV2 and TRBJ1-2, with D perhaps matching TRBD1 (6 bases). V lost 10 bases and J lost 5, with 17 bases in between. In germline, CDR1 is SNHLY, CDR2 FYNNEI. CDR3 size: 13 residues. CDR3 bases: TGTGCCACCCAGGGGACCTCCCTTTATGGCTACACCTTC. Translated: CATQGTSLYGYTF.

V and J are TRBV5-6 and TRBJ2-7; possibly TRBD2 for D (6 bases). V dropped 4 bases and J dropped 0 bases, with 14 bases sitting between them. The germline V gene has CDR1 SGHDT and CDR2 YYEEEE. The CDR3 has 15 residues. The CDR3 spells CASSPGAGHSYEQYF. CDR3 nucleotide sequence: TGTGCCAGCAGCCCTGGGGCGGGGCACTCCTACGAGCAGTACTTC.

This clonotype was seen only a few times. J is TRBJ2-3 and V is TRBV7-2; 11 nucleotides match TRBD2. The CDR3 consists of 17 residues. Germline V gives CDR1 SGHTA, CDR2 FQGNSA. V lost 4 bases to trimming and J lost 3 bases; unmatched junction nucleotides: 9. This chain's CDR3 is CASSSRHGLAGTDTQYF. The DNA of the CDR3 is TGTGCCAGCAGCTCCCGGCACGGACTAGCGGGTACAGATACGCAGTATTTT.

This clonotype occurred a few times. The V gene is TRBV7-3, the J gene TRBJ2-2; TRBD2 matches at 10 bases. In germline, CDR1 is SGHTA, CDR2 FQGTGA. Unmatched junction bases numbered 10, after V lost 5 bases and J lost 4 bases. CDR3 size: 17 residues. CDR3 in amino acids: CASSLQAGGPVTGELFF. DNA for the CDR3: TGTGCCAGCAGCCTGCAAGCGGGGGGGCCGGTCACCGGGGAGCTGTTTTTT.

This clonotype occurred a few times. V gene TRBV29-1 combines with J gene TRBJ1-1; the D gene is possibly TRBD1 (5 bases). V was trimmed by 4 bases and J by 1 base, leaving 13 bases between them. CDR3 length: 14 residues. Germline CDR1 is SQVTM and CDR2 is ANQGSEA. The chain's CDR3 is CSVGARGRNTEAFF. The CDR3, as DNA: TGCAGCGTTGGGGCCCGGGGGAGGAACACTGAAGCTTTCTTT.

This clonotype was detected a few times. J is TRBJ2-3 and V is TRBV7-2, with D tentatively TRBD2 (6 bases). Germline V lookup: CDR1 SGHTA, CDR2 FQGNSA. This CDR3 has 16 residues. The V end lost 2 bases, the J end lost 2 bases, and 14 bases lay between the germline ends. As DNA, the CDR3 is TGTGCCAGCAGCTTATTACTTGGGACTCTCACAGATACGCAGTATTTT. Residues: CASSLLLGTLTDTQYF.

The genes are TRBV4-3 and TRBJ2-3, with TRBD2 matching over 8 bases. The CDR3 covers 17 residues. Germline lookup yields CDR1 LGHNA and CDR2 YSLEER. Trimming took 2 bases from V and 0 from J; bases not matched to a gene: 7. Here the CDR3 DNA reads TGCGCCAGCAGCCAACTAGCGGGCGGGTCTAGCACAGATACGCAGTATTTT. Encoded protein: CASSQLAGGSSTDTQYF.

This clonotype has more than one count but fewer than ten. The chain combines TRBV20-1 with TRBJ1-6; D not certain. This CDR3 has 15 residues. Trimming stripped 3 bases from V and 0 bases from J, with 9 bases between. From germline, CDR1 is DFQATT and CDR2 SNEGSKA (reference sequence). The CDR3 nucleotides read TGCAGTGCTAGCCAGGAGAGCTCCTATAATTCACCCCTCCACTTT. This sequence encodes CSASQESSYNSPLHF.

This CDR3 reads CASGVTVEPDTQYF. The CDR3 nucleotides are TGTGCCAGCGGTGTGACTGTGGAGCCAGATACGCAGTATTTT. This chain uses TRBV12-3 or TRBV12-4 with TRBJ2-3; the D is unclear. CDR3 length equals 14 residues. V gave up 8 bases and J gave up 4 bases, with 16 bases separating them.

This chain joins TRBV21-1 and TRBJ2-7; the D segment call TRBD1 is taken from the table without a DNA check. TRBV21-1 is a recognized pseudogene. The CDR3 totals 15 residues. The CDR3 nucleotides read TGTGCCAGCAGCAGTCGGGACAGGACTTCCTACGAGCAGTACTTC. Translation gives CASSSRDRTSYEQYF.

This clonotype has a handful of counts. The CDR3 DNA reads TGTGCCAGCAGCCAAGCGGGGGGTCACGAGCAGTACTTC. It yields the protein CASSQAGGHEQYF. The chain joins TRBV7-2 to TRBJ2-7; 9 bases match TRBD2. This CDR3 contains 13 residues. The germline V gene has CDR1 SGHTA and CDR2 FQGNSA. The V gene end was trimmed by 5 bases and the J gene end by 5 bases; junction bases not matched to a gene: 4.

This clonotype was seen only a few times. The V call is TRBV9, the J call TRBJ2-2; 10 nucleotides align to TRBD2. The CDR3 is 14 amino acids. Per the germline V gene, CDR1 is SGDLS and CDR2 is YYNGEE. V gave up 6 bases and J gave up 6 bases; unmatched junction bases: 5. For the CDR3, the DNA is TGTGCCAGCACTAGCGGGAGTTTTTCCGGGGAGCTGTTTTTT. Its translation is CASTSGSFSGELFF.

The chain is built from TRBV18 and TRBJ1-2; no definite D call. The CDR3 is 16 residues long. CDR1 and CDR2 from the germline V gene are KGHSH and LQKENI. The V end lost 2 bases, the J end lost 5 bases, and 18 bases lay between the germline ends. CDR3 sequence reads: CASSPGGRTGAYGYTF. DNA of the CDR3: TGTGCCAGCTCACCAGGTGGGCGAACGGGAGCTTATGGCTACACCTTC.

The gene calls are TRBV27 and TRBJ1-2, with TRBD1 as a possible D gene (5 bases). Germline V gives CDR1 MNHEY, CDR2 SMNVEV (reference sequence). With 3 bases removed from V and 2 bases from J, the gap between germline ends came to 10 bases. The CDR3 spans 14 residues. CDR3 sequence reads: CASSFRGANYGYTF. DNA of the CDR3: TGTGCCAGCAGTTTCCGTGGGGCGAACTATGGCTACACCTTC.

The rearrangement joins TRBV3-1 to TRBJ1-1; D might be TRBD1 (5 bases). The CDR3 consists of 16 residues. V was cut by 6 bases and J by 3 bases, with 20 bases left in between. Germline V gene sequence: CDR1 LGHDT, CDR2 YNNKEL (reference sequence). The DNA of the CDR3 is TGTGCCAGCAGTCCCGGGTGGGGGGTTCTGGACACTGAAGCTTTCTTT. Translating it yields CASSPGWGVLDTEAFF.

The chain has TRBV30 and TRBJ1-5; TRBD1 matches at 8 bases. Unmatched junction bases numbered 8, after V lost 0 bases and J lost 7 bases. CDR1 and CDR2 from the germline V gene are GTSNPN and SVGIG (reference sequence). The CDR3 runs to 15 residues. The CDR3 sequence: CAWSVTGASLQPQHF. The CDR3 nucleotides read TGTGCCTGGAGTGTGACAGGGGCAAGTCTCCAGCCCCAGCATTTT.

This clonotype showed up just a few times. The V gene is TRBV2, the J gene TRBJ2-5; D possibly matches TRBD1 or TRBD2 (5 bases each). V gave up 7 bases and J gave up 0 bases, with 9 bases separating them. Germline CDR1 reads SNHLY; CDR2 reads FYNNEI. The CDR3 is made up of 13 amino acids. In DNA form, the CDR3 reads TGTGCCAGCAACCGGGGCAACCAAGAGACCCAGTACTTC. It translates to CASNRGNQETQYF.

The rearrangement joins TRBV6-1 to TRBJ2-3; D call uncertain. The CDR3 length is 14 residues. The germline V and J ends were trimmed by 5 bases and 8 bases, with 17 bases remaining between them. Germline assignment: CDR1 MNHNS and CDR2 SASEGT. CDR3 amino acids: CASSNLAPAVTQYF. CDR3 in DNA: TGTGCCAGCAGTAACCTGGCTCCCGCCGTTACGCAGTATTTT.

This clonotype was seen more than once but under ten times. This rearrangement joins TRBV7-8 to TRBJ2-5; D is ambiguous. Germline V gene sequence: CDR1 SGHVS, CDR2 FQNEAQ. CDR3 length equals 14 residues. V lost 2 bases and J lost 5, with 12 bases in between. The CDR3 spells CASSLNALGETQYF. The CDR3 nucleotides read TGTGCCAGCAGCTTAAATGCTCTGGGGGAGACCCAGTACTTC.

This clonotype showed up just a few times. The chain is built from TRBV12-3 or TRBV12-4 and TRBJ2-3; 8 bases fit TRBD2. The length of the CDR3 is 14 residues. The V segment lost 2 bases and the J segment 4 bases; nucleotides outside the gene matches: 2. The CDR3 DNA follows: TGTGCCAGCAGTTTAAGGGGACTAGCAGATACGCAGTATTTT. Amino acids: CASSLRGLADTQYF.

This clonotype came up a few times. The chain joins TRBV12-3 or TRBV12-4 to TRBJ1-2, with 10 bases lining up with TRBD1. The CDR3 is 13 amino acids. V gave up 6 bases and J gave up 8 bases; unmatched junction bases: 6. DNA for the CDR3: TGTGCCAGCAGACGGGACAGGGGAAGCGGCTACACCTTC. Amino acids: CASRRDRGSGYTF.